The 24 T cell receptor beta chains below come from one sample, sequenced in a study of graft-versus-host responses after intestinal transplantation. These TCRs are of unknown antigen specificity. The method was immunoSEQ multiplex PCR; TCRdb's version includes in-frame clones alone and lacks a portion of them. The data show some 120,000 clones, 90% seen once. Sequencing was performed on unstimulated CD4+ T cells sorted from spleen or lymph node cells, taken before intestinal transplant. These receptors originate from a human donor who received an intestinal transplant.

J is TRBJ2-5 and V is TRBV5-1; D unclear. This CDR3 contains 14 residues. The V gene's germline CDR1 is SGHRS and CDR2 YFSETQ. Trimming removed 2 bases at V and 1 base at J, with 9 bases between. CDR3: CASSLIPGQETQYF. The DNA for the CDR3 is TGCGCCAGCAGCTTAATACCGGGCCAAGAGACCCAGTACTTC.

V is TRBV9 and J is TRBJ1-3; TRBD1 matches at 7 bases. The CDR3 runs to 15 residues. V trimming: 3 bases; J trimming: 4 bases; junction bases outside the gene matches: 7. Looked up from germline, CDR1 is SGDLS and CDR2 is YYNGEE. Written as DNA, the CDR3 is TGTGCCAGCAGCGCCACAGGGGTTTTCGGAAACACCATATATTTT. Protein: CASSATGVFGNTIYF.

The V and J genes are TRBV9 and TRBJ1-4; 12 bases are a match to TRBD1. Per the germline V gene, CDR1 is SGDLS and CDR2 is YYNGEE. Trimming took 4 bases from V and 6 from J; bases not matched to a gene: 7. CDR3 length: 16 amino acids. CDR3 loop: CASSPQGTGGYEKLFF. In DNA, the CDR3 is TGTGCCAGCAGCCCCCAGGGGACAGGGGGCTATGAAAAACTGTTTTTT.

The chain joins TRBV5-8 to TRBJ2-3; tentative D call: TRBD1 (6 bases). From germline, CDR1 is SGHTS and CDR2 YDEGEE. Trimming removed 0 bases from V and 0 bases from J, with 11 bases in between. The CDR3 totals 16 residues. CDR3: CASSLADRTSTDTQYF. The CDR3 DNA reads as TGTGCCAGCAGCTTGGCCGACAGGACAAGCACAGATACGCAGTATTTT.

J is TRBJ2-1 and V is TRBV19, with 9 bases fitting TRBD1. V was pared by 5 bases and J by 4 bases, with 6 bases of the junction left unmatched. Per the germline V gene, CDR1 is LNHDA and CDR2 is SQIVND (reference sequence). CDR3 length: 15 residues. CDR3 sequence (DNA): TGTGCCAGTAGTTGGGGTGGGACAGGGTACAATGAGCAGTTCTTC. This sequence encodes CASSWGGTGYNEQFF.

A note on this clone: Other DNA sequences in the same sample also yield this CDR3. The chain uses TRBV6-5 and TRBJ1-2; D is unresolved. The CDR3 runs to 13 residues. Trimming removed 0 bases at V and 4 bases at J, with 6 bases between. Germline V gives CDR1 MNHEY, CDR2 SVGAGI. The chain's CDR3 is CASSYSEGYGYTF. As DNA, the CDR3 is TGTGCCAGCAGTTACTCGGAGGGCTATGGCTACACCTTC.

J is TRBJ1-3 and V is TRBV18; D uncertain. Germline CDR1 KGHSH, CDR2 LQKENI. The V end was cut by 3 bases, the J end by 0 bases, with 6 bases between. The CDR3 runs to 14 residues. DNA of the CDR3: TGTGCCAGCTCACCGGGCAGCTCTGGAAACACCATATATTTT. Protein sequence: CASSPGSSGNTIYF.

The gene calls are TRBV7-2 and TRBJ1-6; D gene uncertain. The V end lost 1 base, the J end lost 8 bases, and 6 bases lay between the germline ends. This CDR3 region has 13 residues. The germline V gene encodes CDR1 SGHTA and CDR2 FQGNSA. The CDR3 here is CASSLVSYSPLHF. The CDR3 nucleotides are TGTGCCAGCAGCTTAGTGTCATATTCACCCCTCCACTTT.

The rearrangement uses TRBV6-5 and TRBJ2-7, with TRBD1 as a possible D gene (5 bases). The CDR3 spans 13 residues. CDR1 and CDR2 from the germline V gene are MNHEY and SVGAGI. V lost 4 bases to trimming and J lost 2 bases, with 9 bases between them. The CDR3 reads CASSSKGPYEQYF. CDR3 bases: TGTGCCAGCAGTTCGAAGGGGCCCTACGAGCAGTACTTC.

The chain has TRBV2 and TRBJ2-7; 8 nucleotides match TRBD2. The CDR3 runs 15 residues. CDR1 is SNHLY and CDR2 is FYNNEI in the germline V gene. J lost 0 bases, V lost 1 base, and 2 bases had no gene match. The CDR3 sequence: CASSEESGSSYEQYF. CDR3 nucleotides: TGTGCCAGCAGTGAAGAAAGCGGGAGCTCCTACGAGCAGTACTTC. Filled out from reference TRBV2 and TRBJ2-7, the complete variable domain reads EPEVTQTPSHQVTQMGQEVILRCVPISNHLYFYWYRQILGQKVEFLVSFYNNEISEKSEIFDDQFSVERPDGSNFTLKIRSTKLEDSAMYFCASSEESGSSYEQYFGPGTRLTVT.

The chain has TRBV27 and TRBJ1-5; D remains unclear. Per the germline V gene, CDR1 is MNHEY and CDR2 is SMNVEV (reference sequence). This CDR3 contains 14 residues. V was shortened by 5 bases and J by 2 bases, with 10 bases between the two germline ends. The CDR3 DNA reads as TGTGCCAGCAGTCCAGGTGGGCGCAATCAGCCCCAGCATTTT. Translated: CASSPGGRNQPQHF.

The chain joins TRBV6-6 to TRBJ2-1; D ambiguous. This CDR3 spans 16 amino acids. The ends were cut back, 2 bases at V and 2 bases at J, with 13 bases in the middle. The V gene's germline CDR1 is MNHNY and CDR2 SVGAGI (reference sequence). The CDR3 sequence: CASSYGPAEAYNEQFF. The CDR3 region has the DNA TGTGCCAGCAGTTACGGGCCGGCAGAAGCCTACAATGAGCAGTTCTTC.

This chain links TRBV18 with TRBJ2-7; 11 bases align to TRBD1. CDR1 KGHSH and CDR2 LQKENI come from the germline V gene. J was trimmed by 7 bases and V by 4 bases; bases with no gene match: 6. This CDR3 has 14 residues. The CDR3 region is CASSRDRGEREQYF. As DNA, the CDR3 is TGTGCCAGCTCACGGGACAGGGGGGAGAGAGAGCAGTACTTC.

The chain has TRBV5-4 and TRBJ1-2; possibly TRBD1 for D (6 bases). The V and J ends lost 0 bases and 6 bases respectively, with 9 bases between them. The CDR3 is 13 residues long. Germline V gene sequence: CDR1 SGHNT, CDR2 YYREEE (reference sequence). CDR3 DNA: TGTGCCAGCAGCTTGGTGTCAGGGGATGGCTACACCTTC. It translates to CASSLVSGDGYTF.

Only a few counts were recorded for this clone. The chain carries TRBV6-5 and TRBJ2-7; D not resolved. Germline V gene sequence: CDR1 MNHEY, CDR2 SVGAGI. The CDR3 runs to 14 residues. The V end was cut by 6 bases, the J end by 5 bases, with 17 bases between. The CDR3 region is CASRSPGSNHEQYF. DNA of the CDR3: TGTGCCAGCAGGTCCCCTGGCTCCAACCACGAGCAGTACTTC.

The chain's CDR3 is CASRDRGIDGYTF. In nucleotides, the CDR3 is TGTGCCAGCAGGGACAGGGGCATTGATGGCTACACCTTC. The J gene is TRBJ1-2, the V gene TRBV6-1; TRBD1 matches 9 bases. The CDR3 is 13 amino acids. Germline trimming cut 6 bases from V and 6 bases from J; bases unmatched to any gene: 5. The V gene's germline CDR1 is MNHNS and CDR2 SASEGT.

V usage is TRBV10-3 and J usage is TRBJ2-1, with a tentative D call TRBD2 (5 bases). The CDR3 is 15 amino acids. Germline V gives CDR1 ENHRY, CDR2 SYGVKD. The V end was cut by 3 bases, the J end by 3 bases, with 12 bases between. The CDR3 loop is CAISDWEIGYNEQFF. In DNA form, the CDR3 reads TGTGCCATCAGTGACTGGGAGATCGGCTACAATGAGCAGTTCTTC.

The chain is built from TRBV2 and TRBJ1-5; D perhaps matches TRBD1 (6 bases). Trimming pared 4 bases from V and 7 bases from J, leaving 11 bases between. The CDR3 has 13 residues. Germline V lookup: CDR1 SNHLY, CDR2 FYNNEI. CDR3 loop: CASSGTDRQPQHF. The CDR3 DNA is TGTGCCAGCAGTGGGACAGATCGGCAGCCCCAGCATTTT.

J is TRBJ2-7 and V is TRBV27, with TRBD2 matching over 9 bases. Trimming took 8 bases from V and 1 from J; bases not matched to a gene: 6. This CDR3 contains 14 residues. In germline, CDR1 is MNHEY, CDR2 SMNVEV (reference sequence). CDR3 amino acids: CASSPSGRSYEQYF. The CDR3 nucleotides are TGTGCCAGCTCCCCGAGCGGGAGGTCCTACGAGCAGTACTTC.

The V call is TRBV14, the J call TRBJ2-3; TRBD1 aligns across 11 bases. The germline CDR1 and CDR2 sequences are SGHDN and FVKESK. Trimming removed 2 bases from V and 8 bases from J; junction bases left unmatched: 6. The CDR3 has 15 residues. The CDR3 region is CASSQRTGGVGTQYF. DNA of the CDR3: TGTGCCAGCAGCCAAAGGACAGGGGGCGTCGGTACGCAGTATTTT.

This clone was picked up a small number of times. The chain carries TRBV10-3 and TRBJ2-7; TRBD2 matches at 8 bases. Germline V gene lookup returns CDR1 ENHRY and CDR2 SYGVKD. The CDR3 extends over 14 amino acids. Unmatched junction bases numbered 3, after V lost 3 bases and J lost 2 bases. The DNA for the CDR3 is TGTGCCATCAGTGAACGGGGGGGACCCTACGAGCAGTACTTC. It specifies CAISERGGPYEQYF.

With respect to this clone: Germline is not matched at one junction end, which may reflect a read error. The chain recombines TRBV18 with TRBJ2-3; the match to TRBD1 covers 9 bases. This CDR3 has 15 residues. Germline CDR1 reads KGHSH; CDR2 reads LQKENI. CDR3 sequence: CASSPLQGAQDTQYF. The CDR3 region has the DNA TGTGCCAGCTCGCCACTACAGGGGGCACAGGATACGCAGTATTTT. Drawing the rest from reference TRBV18 and TRBJ2-3, the complete variable domain is NAGVMQNPRHLVRRRGQEARLRCSPMKGHSHVYWYRQLPEEGLKFMVYLQKENIIDESGMPKERFSAEFPKEGPSILRIQQVVRGDSAAYFCASSPLQGAQDTQYFGPGTRLTVL.

V usage is TRBV6-5 and J usage is TRBJ2-6, with D tentatively TRBD2 (5 bases). Germline V gene sequence: CDR1 MNHEY, CDR2 SVGAGI. The CDR3 spans 15 residues. V dropped 3 bases and J dropped 2 bases, with 8 bases sitting between them. CDR3 coding DNA: TGTGCCAGCAGTTATGAGAGGGCTGGGGCCAACGTCCTGACTTTC. Its translation is CASSYERAGANVLTF.

The gene calls are TRBV9 and TRBJ1-4; D unresolved. CDR3 size: 15 residues. The germline V and J ends were trimmed by 0 bases and 3 bases, with 9 bases remaining between them. CDR1 is SGDLS, CDR2 YYNGEE, per germline. CDR3 sequence: CASSVGGGPNEKLFF. CDR3 nucleotide sequence: TGTGCCAGCAGCGTAGGGGGAGGACCTAATGAAAAACTGTTTTTT.